Given below is one T cell receptor (beta chain) in context. Its cognate antigen is unknown. The data were taken from a study of tumor-infiltrating lymphocytes in primary liver carcinoma. Findings and limits, study-wide: Unsorted bulk samples meant CD4+ and CD8+ repertoires went uncompared. The 250 largest clones made up significantly more of tumor than blood repertoires (p = 0.039). Pairs of tumor regions overlapped more than tumor-adjacent and tumor-blood pairs did.

Unsorted whole blood yielded the blood RNA, and germline DNA was also extracted. What was collected before surgery was 4 to 5 milliliters of peripheral blood. The CDR3 totals 13 residues. The trim removed 4 bases at V and 11 bases at J, leaving 9 bases unmatched. Germline lookup yields CDR1 MDHEN and CDR2 SYDVKM. The template, 450 to 650 ng total RNA, yielded TCR beta cDNA made with a constant-region primer. Libraries of TCR beta came from three nested multiplex PCR rounds with slightly modified ARM-PCR. Two initial PCR rounds of around 10 cycles each paired TRBV1-TRBV30 forward primers with a C-beta reverse primer. In TCRdb, the multiplex PCR reads were re-called with MiXCR into one record per CDR3 protein. The table has approximately 330,000 distinct CDR3 sequences, less than 65% seen once.

Sequenced: peripheral blood. The chain links TRBV28 to TRBJ1-1, with TRBD1 matching 8 bases. The TCR originated in a man aged 35 to 55 with primary liver carcinoma and hepatitis B virus infection. The DNA for the CDR3 is TGTGCCAGCAGTTCGTGGACAGGGAGGGATGCTTTCTTT. The encoded protein is CASSSWTGRDAFF. Full variable domain (outside the CDR3, taken from reference TRBV28 and TRBJ1-1): DVKVTQSSRYLVKRTGEKVFLECVQDMDHENMFWYRQDPGLGLRLIYFSYDVKMKEKGDIPEGYSVSREKKERFSLILESASTNQTSMYLCASSSWTGRDAFFGQGTRLTVV.